This T cell receptor beta chain was obtained from a study of cytomegalovirus exposure and HLA in healthy donors. In the study overall: In an earlier analysis, approximately 120 million unique TCR beta sequences were found from 200 million or so T cells.

Study conclusions and caveats: Fewer N-insertions than the roughly 650-donor mean were reportedly shown by an Asian-associated ancestry cluster in a later analysis. Reportedly, diagnosis of cytomegalovirus status by the classifier showed high specificity and sensitivity.

PCR was performed using 60 Vbeta and 13 Jbeta primers. Profiling relied on immunoSEQ multiplex PCR, and the TCRdb table lists in-frame clones only, not all of them. This table holds some 130,000 clones, 65% to 80% found once. With regard to this clone: What it binds is unknown.

The CDR3 has 13 amino acids. Germline-derived CDR1 and CDR2 are MNHNY and SVGAGI (reference sequence). Trimming cost V 6 bases and J 2 bases, with 11 bases left between them. This rearrangement joins TRBV6-6 to TRBJ2-7; tentatively, D is TRBD1 (5 bases). Input material: PBMCs. The clonotype was recovered from a human donor in good health. CDR3: CASSIDRTYEQYF. As DNA, the CDR3 is TGTGCCAGCAGCATCGACAGAACCTACGAGCAGTACTTC.